This T cell receptor (beta chain) was recorded in a study of cytomegalovirus exposure and HLA in healthy donors. Sequenced by immunoSEQ multiplex PCR; TCRdb stores in-frame clones only, minus some. Of roughly 100,000 clones detected, 86% appear once; the ten largest clones hold 3% to 4%. The CDR3 totals 13 residues. CDR1 SGHRS and CDR2 YFSETQ come from the germline V gene. V lost 7 bases and J lost 4; bases outside the gene matches: 7. The sequence derives from a woman aged 18-29 years in good health and CMV-seropositive. The specimen sequenced was PBMCs. The chain recombines TRBV5-1 with TRBJ1-2; 7 nucleotides agree with TRBD1. The CDR3 here is CASEPSGGYGYTF. DNA of the CDR3: TGCGCCAGCGAGCCTTCAGGGGGCTATGGCTACACCTTC.